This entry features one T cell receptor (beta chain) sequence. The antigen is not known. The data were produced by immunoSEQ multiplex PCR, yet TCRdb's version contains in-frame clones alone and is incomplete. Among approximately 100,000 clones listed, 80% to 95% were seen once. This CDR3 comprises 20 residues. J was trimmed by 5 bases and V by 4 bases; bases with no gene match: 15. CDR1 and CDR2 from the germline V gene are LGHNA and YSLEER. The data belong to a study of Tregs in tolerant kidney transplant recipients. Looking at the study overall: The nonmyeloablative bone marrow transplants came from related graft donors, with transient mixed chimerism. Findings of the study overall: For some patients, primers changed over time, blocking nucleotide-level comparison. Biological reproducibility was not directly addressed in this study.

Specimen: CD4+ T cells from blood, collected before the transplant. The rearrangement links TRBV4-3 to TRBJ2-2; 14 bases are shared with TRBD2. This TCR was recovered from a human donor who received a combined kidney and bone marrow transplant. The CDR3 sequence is CASSLRAAGLAGGPTGELFF. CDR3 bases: TGCGCCAGCAGCCTAAGGGCGGCTGGACTAGCGGGGGGCCCAACCGGGGAGCTGTTTTTT.